This TCR beta chain was recovered during a study of vaccination and CD4 T cells after COVID-19 (dated by TCRdb to between 2021 and 2023). Regarding the complete study: Convalescent patients had a positive SARS-CoV-2 result on nasal swab PCR, and of these patients, some 10 had mild disease and one had severe disease. The spike-specific CD4+ TCR repertoire was compared before and after mRNA vaccination in 10 to 11 COVID-19 convalescent patients and several infection-naive healthy vaccine recipients. Control cultures received a CEFX viral epitope pool as the positive control, an HIV-1 Nef peptide pool as the negative control, or no peptide. Post-vaccine blood samples were taken a median of around 70 days after the second vaccine dose, with a range of 14 to 241 days. Overlapping spike peptide pools from SARS-CoV-2 and from the common cold coronaviruses HCoV-NL63, HCoV-OC43 and HCoV-229E were used as culture stimuli. Two doses of either the Pfizer-BioNTech BNT162b2 vaccine (n=8) or the Moderna mRNA-1273 vaccine (n=2) were administered to participants. Post-COVID blood samples from convalescent patients were collected a median of roughly 100 days after diagnosis, with a range of 35 to 161 days. The convalescent cohort comprised six males and four females, including two Hispanic individuals, seven Caucasians, two Asians and one multiracial person.

The library relied on PCR. At the Johns Hopkins FTIC core, DNA from the cultured CD4+ T cells underwent TCR sequencing with the Oncomine TCR Beta short-read assay. The QIAamp micro DNA kit was used to extract genomic DNA from the cultured CD4+ T cells. The Oncomine TCR Beta libraries from cultured CD4+ T cells were pooled using unique dual indexes and then sequenced on an Illumina iSeq 100. The study's processing was this. Non-productive sequences were filtered out, and CDR3s that did not start with C, did not end with F or W, or were shorter than 7 amino acids were discarded. Antigen-specific clonotypes were identified using the MANAFEST web application through comparison of peptide-stimulated wells with reference and other culture wells. To be called positive, a clone needed an FDR below 0.05, an odds ratio above 5, and a productive frequency above 0.1% in at least two of three replicate wells. A clonotype was classed as cross-reactive if the clonotype showed significant expansion both in SARS-CoV-2 spike wells and in at least one common cold coronavirus spike condition. Levenshtein distances (stringdist) and unrooted phylogenetic trees (ape) in R version 3.6.1 were used to assess CDR3 homology. Using fastp trimming at Q25 and MiXCR clonotype assembly, TCRdb reanalyzed the public sequencing data and kept in-frame beta chains. Rows matching on CDR3 protein sequence are summarized as one entry with the most common DNA and genes. The V and J calls here are based on TCRdb, not the publication. The sample table shows about 11,000 distinct CDR3 sequences, and 45% to 55% are seen once. The ten largest account for approximately 20% of the sample.

Broad study findings and their caveats: In convalescent patients, a median approximately 86% of post-vaccine SARS-CoV-2-reactive clones were detected only after vaccination, and vaccine-specific priming was suggested by this finding. Nearly all vaccine-specific clones in convalescent patients (304 of 307) were mono-reactive for SARS-CoV-2 spike rather than cross-reactive with common cold coronaviruses. Only a relatively small number of convalescent patients were included in the study, and early timepoints following natural infection were not analyzed. An increase in the median number of SARS-CoV-2-reactive clonotypes from 20 to 25 after infection to roughly 39 after vaccination was observed, but the change was not found to be significant.

Explained via the paper, the treatment or condition label denotes: roughly 11-day PBMC culture with coronavirus spike peptide pools or control peptides (ViraFEST assay). The study used the ViraFEST assay, which expanded antigen-specific T cells with peptide pools and then identified expanded clonotypes by TCR sequencing. The convalescent patients' positive SARS-CoV-2 PCR tests fell between March and December 2020, which was before the Alpha, Beta and Delta variants emerged in the United States. Each well held millions of PBMCs cultured with 10 ug/ml peptide pools in IMDM containing around 5% human AB serum and roughly 9 IU/ml IL-2. On days 3 and 7, half of the culture medium was replaced with fresh IL-2-containing medium. After 10 to 11 days of culture, CD4+ T cells were isolated by negative selection with the EasySep CD4+ T cell isolation kit. PBMCs were separated from whole blood using Ficoll-Paque Plus gradient centrifugation and then either used fresh or cryopreserved at -140C. In general, triplicate wells were set up for every culture condition.

About this clonotype: The antigen it recognizes is unknown. No per-base quality is available; no much larger clone lies one base away.

The CDR3 covers 13 residues, taking in both the cysteine and the phenylalanine. Only the CDR3 part of the read is kept: 39 bases, read in frame from the first base. The germline V gene gives CDR1 as MGHRA and CDR2 as YSYEKL. V is pared back by 0 bases and J by 2 bases, with 4 bases lying between the germline termini. The sequences come from cultured CD4+ T cells from blood, collected after SARS-CoV-2 vaccination. In this chain, TRBV4-1 is recombined with TRBJ1-2, with the D gene not confidently named. The TCR originated in a human donor with COVID-19. The CDR3 loop reads CASSQDRNYGYTF. The bases read TGCGCCAGCAGCCAAGACCGCAACTATGGCTACACCTTC.